This entry describes one T cell receptor (beta chain). The source of the sample is a study of Ad26.COV2.S vaccination and SARS-CoV-2 variants. The wider study: Ad26.COV2.S shots went into the muscle once or twice, 56 days apart.

Sequencing used immunoSEQ multiplex PCR; TCRdb keeps in-frame clones, though not all of them. The sample lists over 350,000 clones; more than 85% were seen once. The treatment denotes: some 19 received Ad26.COV2.S at low or high dose, single or two shots; five or six received placebo; per-sample allocation not given. Sampling was performed 63 days after the first vaccine or placebo injection. In germline, CDR1 is SQVTM, CDR2 ANQGSEA. Deletions cut 5 bases from V and 5 bases from J, with 6 bases between. The CDR3 extends over 10 amino acids. This clonotype was sampled from a person aged 18-65 years who received the Ad26.COV2.S COVID-19 vaccine or a placebo. The specimen comprised peripheral blood, sampled in a trial of Ad26.COV2.S vaccine versus placebo. This rearrangement joins TRBV29-1 to TRBJ2-5; D is unresolved. CDR3 residues: CSVFVETQYF. The CDR3, as DNA: TGCAGCGTTTTCGTCGAGACCCAGTACTTC.